The entry that follows covers one T cell receptor beta chain sequence. Antigen specificity is unknown. The CDR3 has 12 residues. Trimming removed 5 bases at V and 7 bases at J, with 10 bases between. Per the germline V gene, CDR1 is SGHTA and CDR2 is FQGNSA. The data derive from a study of T cells after yellow fever vaccination. Study-level background: Those fractions that held only low numbers of cells were prepared using the SMART-Seq v4 Ultra Low Input RNA kit. Points from the study as a whole: Among primary-vaccination clones, most reappeared after the booster, at roughly 96% for CD4 and roughly 90% for CD8. The secondary response peaked faster, at day 5 versus 15, but was weaker. A small share of clonotypes appeared in both CD4 and CD8 compartments.

TCRdb redid the calling of the 5' RACE reads with MiXCR, one entry per CDR3 protein. In the table there are nearly 550,000 distinct CDR3 sequences, about 19% of which are singletons. The TCR was taken from a man younger than 45 who received the YFV17D yellow fever vaccine. The specimen was PBMCs, collected 15 days after the yellow fever booster vaccination. This chain uses TRBV7-2 with TRBJ2-3; D unclear. The CDR3 reads CASSLWTHTQYF. The DNA of the CDR3 is TGTGCCAGCAGCCTATGGACCCATACGCAGTATTTT.